This passage covers 30 T cell receptor beta chains from one sample sequenced in a study of T cell changes during pregnancy in multiple sclerosis. This table comes from immunoSEQ multiplex PCR, and its TCRdb copy is limited to in-frame clones, with some not included. The top ten hold roughly 1.6% of the sample, which has some 110,000 clones, roughly nine tenths seen once. This specimen was peripheral blood, taken before pregnancy. Receptor source: a female donor with multiple sclerosis, enrolled in a pregnancy study.

V usage is TRBV6-1 and J usage is TRBJ2-3, with D maybe TRBD1 (5 bases). Germline V gives CDR1 MNHNS, CDR2 SASEGT. V dropped 2 bases and J dropped 3 bases, with 15 bases sitting between them. The CDR3 has 16 residues. CDR3 nucleotide sequence: TGTGCCAGCAGTGAACTAAGGGGCTTCGAGACAGATACGCAGTATTTT. It is translated as CASSELRGFETDTQYF.

The V call is TRBV18, the J call TRBJ1-3; perhaps TRBD1 as D (6 bases). V lost 5 bases, J lost 4 bases, and 9 bases lay in between. The length of the CDR3 is 13 residues. Looked up from germline, CDR1 is KGHSH and CDR2 is LQKENI. CDR3 DNA sequence: TGTGCCAGCTCATTTGGACAGGGAAACACCATATATTTT. This gives the protein CASSFGQGNTIYF.

This sequence joins TRBV18 and TRBJ2-2; D is unclear. The CDR3 sequence is 13 residues long. V lost 2 bases, J lost 4 bases, and 5 bases lay in between. Germline lookup yields CDR1 KGHSH and CDR2 LQKENI. The CDR3 spells CASSPGATGELFF. Written as DNA, the CDR3 is TGTGCCAGCTCACCAGGAGCCACCGGGGAGCTGTTTTTT.

The chain is built from TRBV1 and TRBJ2-2; TRBD2 was called by the table and not checked on the DNA. TRBV1 is recorded as a pseudogene. The CDR3 consists of 15 residues. The chain's CDR3 is CTSSQEATRTGELFF. CDR3 bases: TGCACCAGCAGCCAAGAAGCTACGAGGACCGGGGAGCTGTTTTTT.

The V and J genes are TRBV7-9 and TRBJ2-5; TRBD2 agrees at 13 bases. V trimming: 4 bases; J trimming: 1 base; junction bases outside the gene matches: 6. The CDR3 extends over 17 amino acids. Germline V lookup: CDR1 SEHNR, CDR2 FQNEAQ (reference sequence). In DNA, the CDR3 is TGTGCCAGCAGCTCCCGGACTAGCGGGGGCCTCCAAGAGACCCAGTACTTC. As protein: CASSSRTSGGLQETQYF.

The chain is built from TRBV28 and TRBJ1-5; 9 bases are a match to TRBD1. Looked up from germline, CDR1 is MDHEN and CDR2 is SYDVKM. The CDR3 sequence is 17 residues long. With V trimmed by 4 bases and J by 2 bases, 9 bases remained unmatched. The CDR3 DNA reads TGTGCCAGCAGTTCCTTACAGGGGGCGAGGCGCAATCAGCCCCAGCATTTT. This encodes CASSSLQGARRNQPQHF.

The sample holds a few counts of this clone. The chain employs TRBV25-1 and TRBJ2-5; 11 bases align to TRBD1. In germline, CDR1 is MGHDK, CDR2 SYGVNS. The CDR3 is made up of 16 amino acids. The J segment lost 5 bases and the V segment lost 2 bases, leaving 7 bases of the junction unmatched. In DNA form, the CDR3 reads TGTGCCAGCAGTGAAGCCGGACAGGGGGCGCGTGAGACCCAGTACTTC. Translating gives CASSEAGQGARETQYF. Combining the CDR3 with reference TRBV25-1 and TRBJ2-5 gives the whole variable domain EADIYQTPRYLVIGTGKKITLECSQTMGHDKMYWYQQDPGMELHLIHYSYGVNSTEKGDLSSESTVSRIRTEHFPLTLESARPSHTSQYLCASSEAGQGARETQYFGPGTRLLVL.

The V gene is TRBV6-6, the J gene TRBJ1-2, with 8 bases identical to TRBD1. CDR3 length: 13 residues. Unmatched junction bases numbered 9, after V lost 8 bases and J lost 7 bases. Germline values: CDR1 MNHNY, CDR2 SVGAGI (reference sequence). The CDR3 sequence: CASGGSGGRGYTF. CDR3 sequence (DNA): TGTGCCAGCGGGGGGTCAGGGGGCCGTGGCTACACCTTC.

The genes are TRBV7-9 and TRBJ2-3; D is possibly TRBD1 (5 bases). Germline CDR1 is SEHNR and CDR2 is FQNEAQ (reference sequence). The CDR3 totals 14 residues. Trimming stripped 5 bases from V and 0 bases from J, with 9 bases between. The CDR3 is CASSVGASTDTQYF. The DNA of the CDR3 is TGTGCCAGCAGCGTAGGGGCTAGCACAGATACGCAGTATTTT. Looking up the rest from reference TRBV7-9 and TRBJ2-3 gives the full variable domain: DTGVSQNPRHKITKRGQNVTFRCDPISEHNRLYWYRQTLGQGPEFLTYFQNEAQLEKSRLLSDRFSAERPKGSFSTLEIQRTEQGDSAMYLCASSVGASTDTQYFGPGTRLTVL.

The rearrangement uses TRBV29-1 and TRBJ1-1; D ambiguous. Looked up from germline, CDR1 is SQVTM and CDR2 is ANQGSEA. V lost 4 bases to trimming and J lost 10 bases, with 13 bases between them. This CDR3 comprises 11 residues. CDR3 residues: CSVAGILGAFF. The CDR3 DNA sequence: TGCAGCGTTGCGGGAATTCTGGGAGCTTTCTTT.

V is TRBV6-4 and J is TRBJ1-6; no reliable D call. Germline V gene lookup returns CDR1 MRHNA and CDR2 SNTAGT. V was trimmed by 3 bases and J by 9 bases, leaving 12 bases between them. The CDR3 runs to 14 residues. CDR3 coding DNA: TGTGCCAGCAGTGAAGTCCGGGGAAGTTCACCCCTCCACTTT. It encodes CASSEVRGSSPLHF.

The rearrangement links TRBV19 to TRBJ2-2; 9 positions match TRBD1. The V gene's germline CDR1 is LNHDA and CDR2 SQIVND (reference sequence). With V trimmed by 6 bases and J by 14 bases, 13 bases remained unmatched. CDR3 size: 14 residues. In DNA, the CDR3 is TGTGCCAGTAGACTGGAATCCGGGACAGGGAATCTGTTTTTT. This encodes CASRLESGTGNLFF.

The chain is built from TRBV4-3 and TRBJ2-3, with 11 positions matching TRBD2. The CDR3 is made up of 18 amino acids. The V segment lost 3 bases and the J segment 1 base; nucleotides outside the gene matches: 9. Germline CDR1 LGHNA, CDR2 YSLEER. The chain's CDR3 is CASSQRLAGLYGTDTQYF. The CDR3 DNA reads TGCGCCAGCAGCCAGAGACTAGCGGGGCTGTATGGCACAGATACGCAGTATTTT.

The genes are TRBV28 and TRBJ1-2; 7 bases match TRBD1. Per germline, CDR1 MDHEN and CDR2 SYDVKM. V lost 9 bases to trimming and J lost 7 bases; unmatched junction nucleotides: 17. This CDR3 is built from 15 residues. In nucleotides, the CDR3 is TGTGCCAGTCTGACAGGGTCAGAACGCCTTGGTGGCTACACCTTC. Amino acids: CASLTGSERLGGYTF.

V is TRBV29-1 and J is TRBJ1-4; D is unclear. V lost 4 bases, J lost 3 bases, and 9 bases lay in between. The CDR3 covers 13 residues. Germline V gene sequence: CDR1 SQVTM, CDR2 ANQGSEA. CDR3 residues: CSVVVQSNEKLFF. CDR3 in DNA: TGCAGCGTTGTGGTTCAGTCTAATGAAAAACTGTTTTTT.

This clone was picked up a small number of times. Here the CDR3 reads CASSPTGSYNSPLHF. Here the CDR3 DNA reads TGTGCCAGCAGCCCTACCGGCTCCTATAATTCACCCCTCCACTTT. The V gene is TRBV7-9, the J gene TRBJ1-6; D not certain. The germline CDR1 and CDR2 sequences are SEHNR and FQNEAQ (reference sequence). V was cut by 5 bases and J by 0 bases, with 8 bases left in between. The CDR3 has 15 residues.

The chain has TRBV28 and TRBJ1-5; perhaps TRBD1 as D (5 bases). The V gene's germline CDR1 is MDHEN and CDR2 SYDVKM. The CDR3 spans 13 residues. V lost 10 bases and J lost 7, with 17 bases in between. CDR3 in DNA: TGTGCCACTCGGACCCCGGGGGGACAGCCCCAGCATTTT. Encoded protein: CATRTPGGQPQHF.

The rearrangement uses TRBV6-5 and TRBJ2-7; 9 bases agree with TRBD2. Per the germline V gene, CDR1 is MNHEY and CDR2 is SVGAGI. The CDR3 contains 15 residues. Unmatched junction bases numbered 4, after V lost 2 bases and J lost 2 bases. CDR3 loop: CASSYIAGAAYEQYF. CDR3 DNA: TGTGCCAGCAGTTACATAGCGGGGGCCGCCTACGAGCAGTACTTC.

Regarding this clone: A read error may account for a junction end that differs from germline. The rearrangement joins TRBV6-5 to TRBJ2-7, with 10 bases aligning to TRBD2. The germline gives CDR1 MNHEY, CDR2 SVGAGI. The CDR3 has 16 residues. The CDR3 DNA sequence: TGTGCCGGCAGTTACCGGTCTAGCGGGAGAGCTCACGAGCAGTACTTC. Its translation: CAGSYRSSGRAHEQYF.

The J gene is TRBJ2-2, the V gene TRBV2, with D tentatively TRBD2 (6 bases). Germline V lookup: CDR1 SNHLY, CDR2 FYNNEI. CDR3 length: 15 amino acids. The V end lost 3 bases, the J end lost 5 bases, and 13 bases lay between the germline ends. This chain's CDR3 is CASSESGVSTGELFF. CDR3 bases: TGTGCCAGCAGTGAGTCGGGGGTCTCAACCGGGGAGCTGTTTTTT.

The chain carries TRBV6-5 and TRBJ2-7; TRBD1 aligns across 10 bases. CDR1 and CDR2 from the germline V gene are MNHEY and SVGAGI. The J segment lost 4 bases and the V segment lost 0 bases, leaving 6 bases of the junction unmatched. CDR3 length equals 16 residues. Written as DNA, the CDR3 is TGTGCCAGCAGTTACTCGTTAGGGACAGGGGTTTACGAGCAGTACTTC. Its protein is CASSYSLGTGVYEQYF.

The sample holds one count of this clone. The chain is built from TRBV9 and TRBJ2-5; 8 bases align to TRBD2. V lost 0 bases, J lost 5 bases, and 3 bases stayed unmatched. Germline-derived CDR1 and CDR2 are SGDLS and YYNGEE. This CDR3 is 14 amino acids long. Here the CDR3 DNA reads TGTGCCAGCAGCGTAGTGGCTAGCGGGGAGACCCAGTACTTC. Amino acids: CASSVVASGETQYF.

CDR3 nucleotides: TGTGCCACCAGCAGAGATAGGGAGAGCACTGAAGCTTTCTTT. Protein product: CATSRDRESTEAFF. The V and J genes are TRBV15 and TRBJ1-1, with D uncertain. Per the germline V gene, CDR1 is LNHNV and CDR2 is YYDKDF (reference sequence). The CDR3 consists of 14 residues. V was pared by 0 bases and J by 4 bases, with 9 bases between.

The rearrangement links TRBV15 to TRBJ2-3; D gene unclear. Germline CDR1 LNHNV, CDR2 YYDKDF (reference sequence). The CDR3 extends over 14 amino acids. Trimming took 1 base from V and 0 from J, leaving 5 bases between them. The CDR3 region is CATSRGSSTDTQYF. The CDR3, as DNA: TGTGCCACCAGCAGAGGTTCTAGCACAGATACGCAGTATTTT.

The genes are TRBV27 and TRBJ2-7; 12 nucleotides align to TRBD2. The V segment lost 6 bases and the J segment 3 bases; nucleotides outside the gene matches: 6. CDR3 length equals 15 residues. Germline CDR1 MNHEY, CDR2 SMNVEV (reference sequence). The CDR3 loop reads CASRPGLAGFYEQYF. The CDR3 bases are TGTGCCAGCAGACCCGGACTAGCGGGGTTCTACGAGCAGTACTTC.

This clone was detected once. The CDR3 region is CASSPFFGAGSNQPQHF. The CDR3 DNA reads as TGTGCCAGCAGTCCTTTCTTTGGGGCAGGTAGCAATCAGCCCCAGCATTTT. This sequence joins TRBV27 and TRBJ1-5, with D possibly TRBD1 on 5 matching bases. This CDR3 region has 17 residues. V was clipped by 5 bases and J by 0 bases, with 17 bases between them. Germline V gene sequence: CDR1 MNHEY, CDR2 SMNVEV (reference sequence).

The V call is TRBV15, the J call TRBJ2-6; D is ambiguous. The CDR3 sequence is 15 residues long. The germline V and J ends were trimmed by 0 bases and 2 bases, with 5 bases remaining between them. The germline V gene encodes CDR1 LNHNV and CDR2 YYDKDF (reference sequence). Here the CDR3 DNA reads TGTGCCACCAGCAGAGATCTAGCTGGGGCCAACGTCCTGACTTTC. Residues: CATSRDLAGANVLTF.

The chain is built from TRBV28 and TRBJ1-5; TRBD1 matches 7 bases. The CDR3 has 18 residues. V shed 2 bases and J 5 bases; nucleotides not matched to a gene: 15. Germline V gene sequence: CDR1 MDHEN, CDR2 SYDVKM. The DNA of the CDR3 is TGTGCCAGCAGTTTACGCCCTAAAGACAGGGTAGTTTATCAGCCCCAGCATTTT. Translation gives CASSLRPKDRVVYQPQHF. The full variable domain, its missing parts supplied by reference TRBV28 and TRBJ1-5, is DVKVTQSSRYLVKRTGEKVFLECVQDMDHENMFWYRQDPGLGLRLIYFSYDVKMKEKGDIPEGYSVSREKKERFSLILESASTNQTSMYLCASSLRPKDRVVYQPQHFGDGTRLSIL.

V and J are TRBV5-1 and TRBJ2-1; 7 positions agree with TRBD2. The germline V gene encodes CDR1 SGHRS and CDR2 YFSETQ. Germline trimming cut 3 bases from V and 2 bases from J; bases unmatched to any gene: 2. This CDR3 has 14 residues. The DNA of the CDR3 is TGCGCCAGCAGCTGGGGGGGGGCCTACAATGAGCAGTTCTTC. This codes for CASSWGGAYNEQFF.

The chain is built from TRBV5-1 and TRBJ1-1, with a tentative D call TRBD1 (5 bases). Germline V lookup: CDR1 SGHRS, CDR2 YFSETQ. This CDR3 spans 14 amino acids. V was pared by 4 bases and J by 4 bases, with 14 bases between. This CDR3 is CASSQRDGGTEAFF. CDR3 in DNA: TGCGCCAGCAGCCAGAGAGACGGGGGCACTGAAGCTTTCTTT.